This T cell receptor (beta chain) stems from a study of blood T cell repertoires in COVID-19. Study-level background: Italy, Spain and the United States were the sources of the convalescent and acute COVID-19 samples. The cDNA or gDNA used as material had been derived from T cells, B-cell-depleted T cells, or PBMCs.

V shed 3 bases, J shed 5 bases, and the junction held 7 bases outside the gene matches. Looked up from germline, CDR1 is SGHVS and CDR2 is FQNEAQ. The CDR3 runs 15 residues. Those enrolled in Seattle joined during active infection and were followed longitudinally afterward. As originally analysed: Estimation of nucleated cell counts relied on the amplification of reference gene primers. Profiling relied on immunoSEQ multiplex PCR, and the TCRdb table lists in-frame clones only, not all of them. V and J calls and clone size are those listed in that table; D and trimming were worked out from the DNA. This sample has approximately 150,000 clones, with 79% found just once.

V usage is TRBV7-8 and J usage is TRBJ2-1; 7 bases are a match to TRBD1. The sequenced sample consisted of peripheral blood. The sequence derives from a woman aged 55 to 70 with COVID-19, enrolled during active disease. As DNA, the CDR3 is TGTGCCAGCAGCTTTAGGGGGCCCCTCGACAATGAGCAGTTCTTC. This codes for CASSFRGPLDNEQFF.